This note documents a single T cell receptor beta chain sequence. Clones were sequenced by immunoSEQ multiplex PCR, and TCRdb holds only the in-frame ones, with some missing. The repertoire holds 350,000 to 450,000 clones, 85% seen once, with roughly 3.6% in the top ten. The V and J ends lost 3 bases and 8 bases respectively, with 13 bases between them. The CDR3 runs to 13 residues. The data were taken from a study of blood T cell repertoires in COVID-19. Material: peripheral blood. This chain links TRBV12-3 or TRBV12-4 with TRBJ1-2; no clear D gene. The source of this sequence is a young woman with acute or convalescent COVID-19. In DNA form, the CDR3 reads TGTGCCAGCAGTTTCATCCAGGAAAGAGGCTACACCTTC. Translation gives CASSFIQERGYTF.